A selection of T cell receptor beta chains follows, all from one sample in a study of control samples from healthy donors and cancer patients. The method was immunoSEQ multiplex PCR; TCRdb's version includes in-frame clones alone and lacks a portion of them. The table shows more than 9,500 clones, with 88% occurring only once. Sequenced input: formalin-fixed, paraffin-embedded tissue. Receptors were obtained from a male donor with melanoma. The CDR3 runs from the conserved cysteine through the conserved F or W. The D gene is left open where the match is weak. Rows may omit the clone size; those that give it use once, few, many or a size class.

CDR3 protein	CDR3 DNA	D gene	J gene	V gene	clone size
CASSKKTLEQFF	TGTGCCAGCAGTAAAAAGACGCTCGAGCAGTTCTTC	-	TRBJ2-1	TRBV6-5	-
CASSLPRERADTQYF	TGTGCCAGCAGCTTACCACGGGAGAGGGCAGATACGCAGTATTTT	-	TRBJ2-3	TRBV7-8	-
CASSEGLSNQPQHF	TGTGCCAGCAGTGAGGGCCTAAGCAATCAGCCCCAGCATTTT	-	TRBJ1-5	TRBV6-1	once
CASSLNRNTGELFF	TGTGCCAGCAGCTTAAATCGGAACACCGGGGAGCTGTTTTTT	-	TRBJ2-2	TRBV7-3	-
CATSGSSGGNQPQHF	TGTGCCACCAGCGGCAGTTCGGGGGGCAATCAGCCCCAGCATTTT	-	TRBJ1-5	TRBV15	-
CASSMSDRNNSPLHF	TGTGCCAGTAGTATGTCGGACAGGAATAATTCACCCCTCCACTTT	TRBD1	TRBJ1-6	TRBV19	-
CASMRLAGSLAYNEQFF	TGTGCCAGCATGAGACTAGCGGGGTCCTTGGCCTACAATGAGCAGTTCTTC	TRBD2	TRBJ2-1	TRBV27	-
CASTPTLTGGFNYEKLFF	TGTGCCAGTACCCCAACCCTGACAGGGGGCTTTAATTATGAAAAACTGTTTTTT	TRBD1	TRBJ1-4	TRBV19	-
CASSLLIAANTGELFF	TGTGCCAGCAGCTTATTAATAGCGGCTAACACCGGGGAGCTGTTTTTT	-	TRBJ2-2	TRBV7-2	-
CASSQDVRSEAFF	TGTGCCAGCAGCCAAGATGTCCGGTCTGAAGCTTTCTTT	-	TRBJ1-1	TRBV3-1/TRBV3-2	-
CASRRAYNEQFF	TGTGCCAGCAGAAGGGCATACAATGAGCAGTTCTTC	-	TRBJ2-1	TRBV2	-
CASSEGGNQPQHF	TGTGCCAGCTCAGAAGGTGGTAATCAGCCCCAGCATTTT	-	TRBJ1-5	TRBV18	-
CASTSHSSNTEAFF	TGTGCCAGCACTTCTCATAGCTCCAACACTGAAGCTTTCTTT	-	TRBJ1-1	TRBV6-5	once
CASSQGSGKNIQYF	TGCGCCAGCAGCCAAGGTAGCGGCAAAAACATTCAGTACTTC	-	TRBJ2-4	TRBV4-1	-
CASSIAARWTGDGYTF	TGTGCCAGTAGTATAGCCGCTCGCTGGACAGGGGATGGCTACACCTTC	TRBD1	TRBJ1-2	TRBV19	-
CASSLTSTGATDTQYF	TGTGCCAGCTCTTTGACTTCGACAGGGGCCACAGATACGCAGTATTTT	TRBD1	TRBJ2-3	TRBV9	-
CSVVNRPGVATEAFF	TGCAGCGTTGTCAACCGCCCGGGGGTGGCCACTGAAGCTTTCTTT	-	TRBJ1-1	TRBV29-1	-
CASSVFGNQPQHF	TGTGCCAGCAGCGTGTTCGGCAATCAGCCCCAGCATTTT	-	TRBJ1-5	TRBV5-4	-
CASSQAGTDTQYF	TGTGCCAGCAGCCAAGCCGGTACAGATACGCAGTATTTT	-	TRBJ2-3	TRBV3-1/TRBV3-2	-
CASRGGTNTGELFF	TGTGCCAGCAGGGGCGGAACTAACACCGGGGAGCTGTTTTTT	-	TRBJ2-2	TRBV7-3	-
CASGLPRDEQYF	TGTGCTAGTGGTTTGCCACGGGATGAGCAGTACTTC	-	TRBJ2-7	TRBV12-5	-
CASSQILPGDREGGYTF	TGTGCCAGCAGCCAAATCCTCCCAGGGGACAGGGAAGGAGGCTACACCTTC	TRBD1	TRBJ1-2	TRBV3-1/TRBV3-2	once
CASSNTGELFF	TGTGCCAGCAGCAATACCGGGGAGCTGTTTTTT	-	TRBJ2-2	TRBV12-3/TRBV12-4	-
CASSHTLRDEKLFF	TGCGCCAGCAGCCACACCCTTCGAGACGAAAAACTGTTTTTT	-	TRBJ1-4	TRBV4-1	-
CASSETGTDTQYF	TGTGCCAGCAGTGAAACAGGCACAGATACGCAGTATTTT	-	TRBJ2-3	TRBV25-1	few
CSASPGLANTGELFF	TGCAGTGCTAGTCCGGGACTGGCGAACACCGGGGAGCTGTTTTTT	-	TRBJ2-2	TRBV20-1	-
CASSRFTYNEQFF	TGTGCCAGCAGCCGTTTTACCTACAATGAGCAGTTCTTC	-	TRBJ2-1	TRBV3-1/TRBV3-2	few
CASSAVGNTYEQYF	TGCGCCAGCAGTGCCGTTGGCAATACCTACGAGCAGTACTTC	-	TRBJ2-7	TRBV10-1	-
CASSLPSGNYNEQFF	TGCGCCAGCAGCTTGCCTAGCGGGAACTACAATGAGCAGTTCTTC	TRBD2	TRBJ2-1	TRBV5-1	-
CASSTTRHAYNEQFF	TGTGCCAGCAGTACGACTAGGCATGCCTACAATGAGCAGTTCTTC	-	TRBJ2-1	TRBV6-4	-
CASSPGVEETQYF	TGTGCCAGCTCACCAGGGGTTGAAGAGACCCAGTACTTC	-	TRBJ2-5	TRBV18	-
CATSDPGTGGSGELFF	TGTGCCACCAGTGATCCCGGGACAGGGGGCTCCGGGGAGCTGTTTTTT	TRBD1	TRBJ2-2	TRBV24-1	once
CASDLYNEQFF	TGTGCCAGCGATCTATACAATGAGCAGTTCTTC	-	TRBJ2-1	TRBV6-5	once
CASGWATEAFF	TGTGCTAGTGGCTGGGCCACTGAAGCTTTCTTT	-	TRBJ1-1	TRBV12-5	once